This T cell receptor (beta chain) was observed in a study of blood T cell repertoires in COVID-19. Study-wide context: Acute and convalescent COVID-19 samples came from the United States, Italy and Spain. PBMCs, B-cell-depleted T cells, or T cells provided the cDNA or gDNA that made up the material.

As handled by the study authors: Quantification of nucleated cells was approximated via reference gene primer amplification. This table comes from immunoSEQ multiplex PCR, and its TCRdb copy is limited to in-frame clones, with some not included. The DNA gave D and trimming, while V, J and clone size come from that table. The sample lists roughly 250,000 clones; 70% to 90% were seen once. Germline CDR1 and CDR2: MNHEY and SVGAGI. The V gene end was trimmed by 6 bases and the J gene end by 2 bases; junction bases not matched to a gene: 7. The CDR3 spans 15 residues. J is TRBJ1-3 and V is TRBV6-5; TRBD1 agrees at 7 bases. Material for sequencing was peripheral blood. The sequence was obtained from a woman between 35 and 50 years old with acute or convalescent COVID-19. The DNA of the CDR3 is TGTGCCAGCAGCTACAGGGGATCCGCTGGAAACACCATATATTTT. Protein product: CASSYRGSAGNTIYF.